The 13 T cell receptor beta chains reported below all come from one sample, sequenced in a study of blood T cell repertoires in COVID-19. Some clones are missing from TCRdb's copy, which holds only in-frame ones; the method was immunoSEQ multiplex PCR. Here the sample spans approximately 24,000 clones, about 88% being singletons. The sample consisted of peripheral blood. The receptors originated from a man aged 70-80 years with COVID-19, enrolled during active disease.

The chain joins TRBV19 to TRBJ1-2; D not resolved. The CDR3 consists of 12 residues. Germline V CDR1 and CDR2: LNHDA, SQIVND (reference sequence). Between the trimmed V and J ends, which lost 8 bases and 6 bases, there was a span of 13 bases. The CDR3 bases are TGTGCCAGTTCCGACCCCCTAGATGGCTACACCTTC. It yields the protein CASSDPLDGYTF.

This clone was picked up one time. The chain is built from TRBV4-1 and TRBJ1-1; TRBD1 agrees at 8 bases. Germline V gives CDR1 MGHRA, CDR2 YSYEKL. V trimming: 2 bases; J trimming: 0 bases; junction bases outside the gene matches: 5. The CDR3 covers 16 residues. The CDR3 is CASSQFGTGLNTEAFF. The CDR3, as DNA: TGCGCCAGCAGCCAATTCGGGACAGGCTTGAACACTGAAGCTTTCTTT.

The chain carries TRBV29-1 and TRBJ1-1; D may be TRBD1 (5 bases). The V and J ends lost 7 bases and 1 base respectively, with 10 bases between them. CDR3 size: 12 residues. CDR1 is SQVTM, CDR2 ANQGSEA, per germline. CDR3 sequence reads: CSAQGGNTEAFF. In DNA form, the CDR3 reads TGCAGCGCCCAGGGTGGGAACACTGAAGCTTTCTTT.

The chain is built from TRBV6-5 and TRBJ2-3, with 9 bases matching TRBD1. CDR1 MNHEY and CDR2 SVGAGI come from the germline V gene. With 8 bases clipped from V and 2 bases from J, the junction kept 5 bases outside the gene matches. The CDR3 length is 14 residues. This CDR3 is CASLRDRATDTQYF. CDR3 bases: TGTGCCAGCCTCCGGGACAGGGCCACAGATACGCAGTATTTT.

The chain uses TRBV7-2 and TRBJ2-7; TRBD1 matches 7 bases. Germline assignment: CDR1 SGHTA and CDR2 FQGNSA. Germline trimming cut 5 bases from V and 3 bases from J; bases unmatched to any gene: 4. The CDR3 has 13 amino acids. The CDR3, as DNA: TGTGCCAGCAGCACGACAGGGATCTACGAGCAGTACTTC. Translated: CASSTTGIYEQYF.

CDR3 nucleotide sequence: TGTGCCAGTACCGGGACTAGCGTGAGGGCCGGGGAGCTGTTTTTT. Protein sequence: CASTGTSVRAGELFF. The chain has TRBV19 and TRBJ2-2; 10 positions match TRBD2. This CDR3 region has 15 residues. With 7 bases clipped from V and 6 bases from J, the junction kept 8 bases outside the gene matches. Germline CDR1 is LNHDA and CDR2 is SQIVND (reference sequence).

The rearrangement uses TRBV19 and TRBJ1-4; D unresolved. Germline V gene lookup returns CDR1 LNHDA and CDR2 SQIVND (reference sequence). The length of the CDR3 is 15 residues. Trimming left V 5 bases short and J 5 bases short, with 15 bases between. The CDR3 DNA reads as TGTGCCAGTAGTTCACCGACACGTCTCAATGAAAAACTGTTTTTT. Its translation is CASSSPTRLNEKLFF.

Here the CDR3 reads CASSYSATGRGGYTF. The DNA for the CDR3 is TGTGCCAGCAGTTACTCTGCGACAGGGAGAGGTGGCTACACCTTC. The chain combines TRBV6-5 with TRBJ1-2, with TRBD1 matching over 7 bases. This CDR3 has 15 amino acids. Germline trimming cut 0 bases from V and 7 bases from J; bases unmatched to any gene: 8. The germline gives CDR1 MNHEY, CDR2 SVGAGI.

This clone appeared once. V is TRBV24-1 and J is TRBJ2-1; possible D gene TRBD2, 7 bases. V lost 8 bases and J 5 bases, leaving 18 bases between the germline ends. Looked up from germline, CDR1 is KGHDR and CDR2 is SFDVKD. The CDR3 is 15 amino acids. CDR3 protein: CATTPGRGNDNEQFF. CDR3 in DNA: TGTGCCACCACCCCGGGGAGGGGGAACGACAATGAGCAGTTCTTC.

This sequence joins TRBV2 and TRBJ1-2; a possible D gene is TRBD1 (6 bases). CDR1 is SNHLY and CDR2 is FYNNEI in the germline V gene. V was pared by 5 bases and J by 5 bases, with 18 bases between. The CDR3 is 15 amino acids. CDR3 DNA sequence: TGTGCCAGCAGTCTTTCGGGGGGCGCCGGGTATGGCTACACCTTC. Protein: CASSLSGGAGYGYTF. Filled out from reference TRBV2 and TRBJ1-2, the complete variable domain reads EPEVTQTPSHQVTQMGQEVILRCVPISNHLYFYWYRQILGQKVEFLVSFYNNEISEKSEIFDDQFSVERPDGSNFTLKIRSTKLEDSAMYFCASSLSGGAGYGYTFGSGTRLTVV.

J is TRBJ2-2 and V is TRBV19; D is possibly TRBD1 (6 bases). Germline CDR1 and CDR2: LNHDA and SQIVND (reference sequence). Trimming pared 5 bases from V and 5 bases from J, leaving 12 bases between. The CDR3 runs 14 residues. CDR3 nucleotide sequence: TGTGCCAGTAGTTGGGGGACACCTACCGGGGAGCTGTTTTTT. This gives the protein CASSWGTPTGELFF.

The chain carries TRBV7-2 and TRBJ2-3, with 7 positions matching TRBD2. The CDR3 is made up of 15 amino acids. V lost 8 bases to trimming and J lost 0 bases; unmatched junction nucleotides: 8. CDR1 is SGHTA and CDR2 is FQGNSA in the germline V gene. CDR3 residues: CASLPERGSTDTQYF. In DNA, the CDR3 is TGTGCCAGCCTGCCGGAGCGGGGTAGCACAGATACGCAGTATTTT.

This chain uses TRBV7-2 with TRBJ1-5; unclear D gene. V was trimmed by 1 base and J by 6 bases, leaving 13 bases between them. Germline loops: CDR1 SGHTA, CDR2 FQGNSA. The CDR3 runs to 15 residues. CDR3: CASSLVGRLGQPQHF. CDR3 DNA sequence: TGTGCCAGCAGCTTAGTCGGGCGACTAGGTCAGCCCCAGCATTTT.